This T cell receptor beta chain was sequenced in a study of cytomegalovirus exposure and HLA in healthy donors (dated by TCRdb to 2016 to 2017). About the full investigation: According to a later analysis, the 110 or so validation repertoires were produced on the same platform as the 680 or so repertoires of the first cohort. To predict cytomegalovirus infection status, the study brought together high-throughput TCR immunosequencing, statistical association of individual TCRs with disease status, and machine learning. The study aimed to test whether signatures of past pathogen exposure could be identified by cataloging public T cell receptors. In addition to the first cohort of 650 to 800 subjects, a separate validation cohort of over 90 different subjects was used.

Libraries were made using the immunoSEQ multiplex PCR assay. On the study's bioinformatics: A statistical classification framework was developed to diagnose cytomegalovirus status using the catalog of TCR beta chain sequences. This is the immuneACCESS table as TCRdb keeps it, with only in-frame sequences that have V and J called. A part of the clones is gone; compared with another copy, unresolved V genes explain less than half, and the rest is unexplained. V and J calls and clone size come straight from that table; D and trimming were deduced from the DNA. This sample gives a few hundred thousand clones in total; about nine tenths of them show up just once. 0.84% of the sample is held by the ten biggest clonotypes. Overall study outcomes, separate from this receptor: A few of the identified cytomegalovirus-associated TCR beta chains were confirmed in vitro to be specific for cytomegalovirus antigens. The study gave a list of under 200 TCR beta chains associated with cytomegalovirus. A later analysis lacked HLA typing for the validation cohort, so it scored co-occurrence in that cohort across all 120 repertoires. Across donors, most TCR sequences were observed very rarely, whereas some public TCRs were present in many individuals. It was suggested by the authors that the approach could potentially be generalized to other disease states and immunological phenotypes. The classifier was reported to diagnose cytomegalovirus status with high specificity and sensitivity in both the original and validation cohorts. Of the cluster scores, roughly 95% were above 0 in a later analysis, which found that TCRs clustered in the first cohort also tended to co-occur in the 110 or so validation repertoires.

V is trimmed back by 3 bases and J by 4 bases, and the junction contains 6 bases that no gene match accounts for. The CDR3 holds 15 amino acids from the cysteine to the phenylalanine. Just CDR3 DNA is preserved here, 45 bases in frame from base 1. CDR1 and CDR2 are read off the germline V gene (reference sequence) as MNHEY and SMNVEV. As regards this clone: The specificity of this receptor is unknown. There are no base qualities to consult, and no much larger clone falls within one base.

Donors formed part of the validation cohort, which comprised approximately 130 subjects and was distinct from the first cohort of 666 subjects. What was sequenced was PBMCs. The clonotype was recovered from a young woman in good health and CMV-seronegative. Recombination joined TRBV27 with TRBJ1-2, and TRBD1 matches 9 of the central bases. CDR3 sequence: CASSFGQGRLYGYTF. The DNA sequence reads TGTGCCAGCAGTTTTGGACAGGGGAGGCTCTATGGCTACACCTTC.